This T cell receptor beta chain was captured in a study of T cells in Graves' hyperthyroidism and ophthalmopathy. Study observations and caveats: The model foresaw ophthalmopathy a median around 6 months prior to onset.

As to this clonotype: Its cognate antigen is unknown.

There were TCR beta CDR3 regions amplified from RNA transcripts. HTBI primers were the set used in a first-round RT-PCR of the TCR CDR3. TCRdb reprocessed the multiplex PCR reads via MiXCR and lists one record per CDR3 protein. The sample holds 300,000 to 400,000 distinct CDR3 sequences, about 20% seen once. The CDR3 sequence is 14 residues long. From germline, CDR1 is SQVTM and CDR2 ANQGSEA. Trimming left V 6 bases short and J 4 bases short, with 16 bases between. This receptor was obtained from a woman aged 50 to 60 with Graves' hyperthyroidism. The sequenced sample consisted of blood. This chain uses TRBV29-1 with TRBJ2-1, with D perhaps TRBD1 or TRBD2 (5 bases each). The CDR3 nucleotides read TGCAGCGTCGCGGGTCAGGGTACGTACAATGAGCAGTTCTTC. Amino acid sequence: CSVAGQGTYNEQFF.